A single sample is the source of the 5 T cell receptor beta chains below, sequenced in a study of cytomegalovirus exposure and HLA in healthy donors. It was with 60 Vbeta and 13 Jbeta primers that the PCR ran. Method: immunoSEQ multiplex PCR; TCRdb's copy keeps in-frame clones and lacks some. This table holds roughly 120,000 clones, 65% to 80% found once. The specimen was PBMCs. The source of these receptors is a woman aged 40 to 55 in good health and CMV-seropositive.

V usage is TRBV19 and J usage is TRBJ1-6; D is uncertain. Trimming cost V 3 bases and J 8 bases, with 14 bases left between them. The CDR3 has 15 amino acids. The V gene's germline CDR1 is LNHDA and CDR2 SQIVND (reference sequence). The CDR3, as DNA: TGTGCCAGTAGTATGATCGGTACCGGTTATTCACCCCTCCACTTT. It encodes CASSMIGTGYSPLHF.

V gene TRBV6-1 combines with J gene TRBJ1-2; D possibly corresponds to TRBD1 (5 bases). The V gene lost 5 bases and the J gene lost 4 bases, with 17 bases spanning the gap. The CDR3 has 15 residues. CDR1 and CDR2 from the germline V gene are MNHNS and SASEGT. This CDR3 is CASSRAFLGVYGYTF. The CDR3 nucleotides are TGTGCCAGCAGTCGGGCTTTTCTAGGGGTCTATGGCTACACCTTC.

The J gene is TRBJ1-2, the V gene TRBV5-4; a weak D match, TRBD1 (5 bases). The CDR3 runs 12 residues. Deletions cut 4 bases from V and 9 bases from J, with 13 bases between. Germline V gives CDR1 SGHNT, CDR2 YYREEE (reference sequence). The CDR3 DNA follows: TGTGCCAGCAGCACGACAGAGCTGCGCTACACCTTC. This encodes CASSTTELRYTF.

Only one count was recorded for this clone. V usage is TRBV4-2 and J usage is TRBJ2-3; TRBD2 matches at 7 bases. CDR1 is LGHNA and CDR2 is YNFKEQ in the germline V gene. The CDR3 is 17 residues long. V trimming: 0 bases; J trimming: 4 bases; junction bases outside the gene matches: 10. CDR3 amino acids: CASSQEGFSGPADTQYF. CDR3 in DNA: TGTGCCAGCAGCCAAGAAGGGTTTAGCGGGCCCGCAGATACGCAGTATTTT.

The chain uses TRBV5-1 and TRBJ1-3, with D maybe TRBD1 (6 bases). Germline assignment: CDR1 SGHRS and CDR2 YFSETQ. Trimming shortened V by 5 bases and J by 2 bases, and 14 bases separated the two germline ends. The CDR3 has 15 residues. CDR3 sequence: CASRQNQGTGNTIYF. The CDR3 nucleotides read TGCGCCAGCAGGCAAAATCAGGGGACTGGAAACACCATATATTTT.